These 8 T cell receptor beta chains originate from one sample sequenced in a study of siplizumab effects on memory and regulatory T cells. Data came from immunoSEQ multiplex PCR; TCRdb stores just in-frame clones and leaves some out. Of 45,000 to 50,000 clones in the sample, roughly nine tenths were seen once. Sequencing was carried out using naive CD8+ T cells sorted from blood. Receptor source: a human donor in good health.

The chain couples TRBV29-1 to TRBJ2-6, with 8 nucleotides matching TRBD1. The CDR3 loop spans 14 amino acids. V lost 6 bases to trimming and J lost 4 bases; unmatched junction nucleotides: 5. CDR1 is SQVTM, CDR2 ANQGSEA, per germline. CDR3 sequence reads: CSVLDRAGANVLTF. CDR3 sequence (DNA): TGCAGCGTCCTGGACAGGGCCGGGGCCAACGTCCTGACTTTC.

The CDR3 sequence is CASSPVVGDNQPQHF. Written as DNA, the CDR3 is TGTGCCAGCAGCCCCGTAGTAGGGGACAATCAGCCCCAGCATTTT. The rearrangement joins TRBV5-5 to TRBJ1-5, with D possibly TRBD1 on 5 matching bases. The CDR3 length is 15 residues. Germline assignment: CDR1 SGHKS and CDR2 YYEKEE (reference sequence). Trimming stripped 4 bases from V and 3 bases from J, with 14 bases between.

The chain carries TRBV19 and TRBJ2-3; D unclear. The germline V gene encodes CDR1 LNHDA and CDR2 SQIVND (reference sequence). This CDR3 region has 14 residues. Deletions cut 5 bases from V and 0 bases from J, with 9 bases between. CDR3 sequence reads: CASSPSSSTDTQYF. CDR3 DNA: TGTGCCAGTAGTCCCAGTTCTAGCACAGATACGCAGTATTTT.

The V gene is TRBV7-9, the J gene TRBJ2-1; D not certain. Deletions cut 1 base from V and 8 bases from J, with 9 bases between. Germline loops: CDR1 SEHNR, CDR2 FQNEAQ (reference sequence). The CDR3 totals 13 residues. The CDR3 DNA sequence: TGTGCCAGCAGCTTAGTCGGTCGGCATGAGCAGTTCTTC. Translating it yields CASSLVGRHEQFF.

V is TRBV7-9 and J is TRBJ2-3; D is unresolved. The CDR3 sequence is 15 residues long. V was cut by 5 bases and J by 0 bases, with 12 bases left in between. Germline CDR1 SEHNR, CDR2 FQNEAQ (reference sequence). This chain's CDR3 is CASSRAVASTDTQYF. The CDR3, as DNA: TGTGCCAGCAGCCGGGCTGTTGCTAGCACAGATACGCAGTATTTT.

This clone was counted between two and nine times. The chain couples TRBV9 to TRBJ2-2; D is undetermined. V lost 0 bases to trimming and J lost 7 bases, with 4 bases between them. The CDR3 runs to 12 residues. Germline CDR1 is SGDLS and CDR2 is YYNGEE. DNA for the CDR3: TGTGCCAGCAGCGTAGAGGGCGGGGAGCTGTTTTTT. Translation: CASSVEGGELFF.

This chain connects TRBV7-8 to TRBJ1-5; D is unresolved. V lost 1 base and J lost 0, with 4 bases in between. The CDR3 length is 14 residues. Germline V gene sequence: CDR1 SGHVS, CDR2 FQNEAQ. For the CDR3, the DNA is TGTGCCAGCAGCTTAGGTTATAGCAATCAGCCCCAGCATTTT. Translation: CASSLGYSNQPQHF. Looking up the rest from reference TRBV7-8 and TRBJ1-5 gives the full variable domain: GAGVSQSPRYKVAKRGQDVALRCDPISGHVSLFWYQQALGQGPEFLTYFQNEAQLDKSGLPSDRFFAERPEGSVSTLKIQRTQQEDSAVYLCASSLGYSNQPQHFGDGTRLSIL.

This clone was counted once. The rearrangement joins TRBV7-3 to TRBJ2-1; D remains unclear. The CDR3 loop spans 13 amino acids. Looked up from germline, CDR1 is SGHTA and CDR2 is FQGTGA. Trimming removed 2 bases at V and 2 bases at J, with 4 bases between. This CDR3 is CASSLSTYNEQFF. CDR3 bases: TGTGCCAGCAGCTTATCTACCTACAATGAGCAGTTCTTC.